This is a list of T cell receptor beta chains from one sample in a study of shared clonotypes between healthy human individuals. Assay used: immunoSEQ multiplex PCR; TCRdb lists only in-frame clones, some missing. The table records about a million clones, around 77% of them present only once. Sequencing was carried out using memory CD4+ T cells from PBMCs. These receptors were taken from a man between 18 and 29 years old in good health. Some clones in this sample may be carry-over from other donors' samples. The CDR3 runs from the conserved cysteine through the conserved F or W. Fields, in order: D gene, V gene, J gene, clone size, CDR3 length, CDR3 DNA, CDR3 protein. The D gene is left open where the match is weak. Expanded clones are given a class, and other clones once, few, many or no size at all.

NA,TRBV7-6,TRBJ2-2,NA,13,TGTGCCAGCAGCTTAGAAGGGACCGGGGAGCTGTTTTTT,CASSLEGTGELFF
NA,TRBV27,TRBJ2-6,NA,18,TGTGCCAGCCGTATGGGTTATAGGGCGTACTCTGGGGCCAACGTCCTGACTTTC,CASRMGYRAYSGANVLTF
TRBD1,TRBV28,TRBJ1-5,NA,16,TGTGCCAGCAGTTTATCGGACAGGGCGAAGGCTCAGCCCCAGCATTTT,CASSLSDRAKAQPQHF
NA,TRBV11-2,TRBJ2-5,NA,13,TGTGCCAGCAGCTTAGATCTTCAAGAGACCCAGTACTTC,CASSLDLQETQYF
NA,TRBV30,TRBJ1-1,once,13,TGTGCCTGTGATGCGGGGTTTGACACTGAAGCTTTCTTT,CACDAGFDTEAFF
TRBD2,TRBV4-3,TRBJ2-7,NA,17,TGCGCCAGCAGCCAAGTGTTCCTAGCGGGAGGACCCTACGAGCAGTACTTC,CASSQVFLAGGPYEQYF
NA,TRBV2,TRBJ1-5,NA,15,TGTGCCAGCAATCCCTACGGCAGGGTCAATCAGCCCCAGCATTTT,CASNPYGRVNQPQHF
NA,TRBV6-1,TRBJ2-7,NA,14,TGTGCCAGCAGTCAGTTCTTTAGCGGTTACGAGCAGTACTTC,CASSQFFSGYEQYF
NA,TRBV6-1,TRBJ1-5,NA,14,TGTGCCAGCAGTGAAGCATTCGGGAATCAGCCCCAGCATTTT,CASSEAFGNQPQHF
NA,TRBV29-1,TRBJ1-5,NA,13,TGCAGCGTTGTTACCGGTGGCAATCAGCCCCAGCATTTT,CSVVTGGNQPQHF
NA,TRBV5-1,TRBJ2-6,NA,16,TGCGCCAGCAGCCCGCTACCTGCCTCTGGGGCCAACGTCCTGACTTTC,CASSPLPASGANVLTF
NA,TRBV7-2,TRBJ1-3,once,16,TGTGCCAGCAGCTTAAACGGGCCTAGGACGGGAAACACCATATATTTT,CASSLNGPRTGNTIYF
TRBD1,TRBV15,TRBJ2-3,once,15,TGTGCCACCAGCAGACCCGACAGGGGTATAGATACGCAGTATTTT,CATSRPDRGIDTQYF
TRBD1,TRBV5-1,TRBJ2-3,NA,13,TGCGCCAGCAGCTTACAGGGGGCAGATACGCAGTATTTT,CASSLQGADTQYF
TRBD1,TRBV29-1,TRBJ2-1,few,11,TGCAGCGGGGACAGGGGGAATGAGCAGTTCTTC,CSGDRGNEQFF
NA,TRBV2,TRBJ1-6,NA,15,TGTGCCAGCAGTGGAGACAACCCCGGCGATTCACCCCTCCACTTT,CASSGDNPGDSPLHF
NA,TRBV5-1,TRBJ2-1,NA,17,TGCGCCAGCAGCTTGGCGGCCCGGGCCAATCTCTACAATGAGCAGTTCTTC,CASSLAARANLYNEQFF
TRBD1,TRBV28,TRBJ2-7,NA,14,TGTGCCAGCAGCGGGACAGGGGGCCTCTACGAGCAGTACTTC,CASSGTGGLYEQYF
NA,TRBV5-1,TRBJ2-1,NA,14,TGCGCCAGCAGCTTGGCCGGGGCAGGCGATGAGCAGTTCTTC,CASSLAGAGDEQFF
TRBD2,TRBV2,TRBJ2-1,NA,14,TGTGCCAGCATTCGGCTAGCGGGGTTTTCTGAGCAGTTCTTC,CASIRLAGFSEQFF
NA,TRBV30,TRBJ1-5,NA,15,TGTGCCTGGAGTGATTACGGCAGGGGTAATCAGCCCCAGCATTTT,CAWSDYGRGNQPQHF
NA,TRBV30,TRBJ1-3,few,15,TGTGCCTGGATGGACGGTCTGAGCTCTGGAAACACCATATATTTT,CAWMDGLSSGNTIYF
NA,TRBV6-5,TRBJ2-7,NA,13,TGTGCCAGCAGTTACCTGGGGGAGGTCGAGCAGTACTTC,CASSYLGEVEQYF
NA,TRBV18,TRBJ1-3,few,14,TGTGCCAGCTCACAATCCGCGGCTGGAAACACCATATATTTT,CASSQSAAGNTIYF
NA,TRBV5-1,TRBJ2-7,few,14,TGCGCCAGCAGCTTGGTTCAAGCACCCTACGAGCAGTACTTC,CASSLVQAPYEQYF
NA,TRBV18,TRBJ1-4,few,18,TGTGCCAGCTCACCACGTCAAGGGTTCCAATTACCGAATGAAAAACTGTTTTTT,CASSPRQGFQLPNEKLFF
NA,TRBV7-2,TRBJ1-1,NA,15,TGTGCCAGCAGCTTAAGGCCGATGATGAACACTGAAGCTTTCTTT,CASSLRPMMNTEAFF
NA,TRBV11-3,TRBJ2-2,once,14,TGTGCCAGCAGCTTACAGTCGAACACCGGGGAGCTGTTTTTT,CASSLQSNTGELFF
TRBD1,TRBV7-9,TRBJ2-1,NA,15,TGTGCCAGCAGCAGGAGACAGGGGTTTGACAATGAGCAGTTCTTC,CASSRRQGFDNEQFF